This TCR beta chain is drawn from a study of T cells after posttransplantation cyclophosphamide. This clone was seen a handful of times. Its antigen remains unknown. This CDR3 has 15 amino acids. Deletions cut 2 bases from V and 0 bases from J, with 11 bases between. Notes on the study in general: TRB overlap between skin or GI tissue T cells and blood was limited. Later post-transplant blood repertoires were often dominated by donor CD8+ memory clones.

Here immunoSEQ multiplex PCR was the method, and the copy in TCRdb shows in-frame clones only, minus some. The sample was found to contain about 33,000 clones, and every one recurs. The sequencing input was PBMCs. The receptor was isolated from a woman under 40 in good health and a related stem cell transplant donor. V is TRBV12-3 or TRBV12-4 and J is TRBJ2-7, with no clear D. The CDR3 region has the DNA TGTGCCAGCAGTTTAAGATCGGGTAGCTCCTACGAGCAGTACTTC. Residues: CASSLRSGSSYEQYF.